Described below is a single T cell receptor (beta chain) sequence and its context. The CDR3 has 16 amino acids. CDR1 is MDHEN and CDR2 is SYDVKM in the germline V gene. V gave up 6 bases and J gave up 6 bases, with 18 bases separating them. This record comes from a study of blood T cell repertoires in COVID-19. Study-level background: COVID-19 samples from acute and convalescent phases originated in the United States, Italy and Spain. PBMCs, B-cell-depleted T cells, or T cells were the source of the cDNA or gDNA that made up the material.

As originally analysed: Nucleated cell number was recorded as an estimate derived from reference gene primer amplification. Produced via immunoSEQ multiplex PCR; TCRdb's table is partial and in-frame only. The V and J calls and clone size come from that table; D and trimming were worked out from the DNA. The profile shows hundreds of thousands of clones, roughly 90% of them singletons. The specimen was peripheral blood. This clonotype was obtained from a woman aged 30 to 39 with acute or convalescent COVID-19. The V call is TRBV28, the J call TRBJ1-6; perhaps TRBD1 as D (5 bases). The CDR3 bases are TGTGCCAGCAGCCCCCCTCTCGGGGGTTCTAATTCACCCCTCCACTTT. This codes for CASSPPLGGSNSPLHF.